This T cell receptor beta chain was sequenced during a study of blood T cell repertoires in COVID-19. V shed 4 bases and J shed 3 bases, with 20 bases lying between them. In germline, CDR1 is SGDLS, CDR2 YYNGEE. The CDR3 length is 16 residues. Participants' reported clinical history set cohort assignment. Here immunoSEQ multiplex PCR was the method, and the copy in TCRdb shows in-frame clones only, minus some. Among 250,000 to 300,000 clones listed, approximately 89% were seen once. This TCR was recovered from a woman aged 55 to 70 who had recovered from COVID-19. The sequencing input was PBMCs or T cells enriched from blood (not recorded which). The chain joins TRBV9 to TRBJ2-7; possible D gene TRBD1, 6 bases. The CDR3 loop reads CASSSNGQLGLYEQYF. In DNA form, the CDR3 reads TGTGCCAGCAGCTCTAACGGACAGCTGGGCCTCTACGAGCAGTACTTC. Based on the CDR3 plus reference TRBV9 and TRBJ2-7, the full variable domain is DSGVTQTPKHLITATGQRVTLRCSPRSGDLSVYWYQQSLDQGLQFLIQYYNGEERAKGNILERFSAQQFPDLHSELNLSSLELGDSALYFCASSSNGQLGLYEQYFGPGTRLTVT.